This TCR beta chain was recovered during a study of shared clonotypes between healthy human individuals. Across the whole study: CD4 naive cells filled three plates per donor, CD4 memory three, CD8 naive two and CD8 memory one.

Broader study findings: When naive CD4 clonotypes were compared across several donors, around 4.6% were shared. The generation probabilities recorded for non-shared clonotypes fell below those of clonotypes shared by all four donors.

With V trimmed by 5 bases and J by 4 bases, 10 bases remained unmatched. From germline, CDR1 is SGHTA and CDR2 FQGNSA. The CDR3 contains 15 residues. The donors were adults (healthy and HIV-negative) with no recent acute infections or vaccinations. TCRdb's table, derived via immunoSEQ multiplex PCR, lists solely in-frame clones and lacks some. The sample holds over a million clones, around 76% seen once. On this clone itself: Its specificity is not known.

The TCR was taken from a man in his late teens or twenties in good health. The gene calls are TRBV7-2 and TRBJ1-2, with 7 bases fitting TRBD1. The sequenced sample was memory CD4+ T cells sorted from blood. Subset noted: CD45RA-negative fraction. The CDR3 DNA reads TGTGCCAGCAGCAACTTAAGGGGGCTGGGCTATGGCTACACCTTC. Translation: CASSNLRGLGYGYTF.